What follows are 12 T cell receptor beta chains derived from one specimen sequenced in a study of identical twins. Via MiXCR, TCRdb re-called the 5' RACE reads, giving one row per CDR3 protein. In the table there are approximately 230,000 distinct CDR3 sequences, approximately 7.1% of which are singletons. Another study also made use of these data, one on T cells expressing NK-cell markers.

Sequencing input: CD8+ T cells sorted from blood. The receptors come from a woman younger than 35 in good health.

The table lists this clonotype with many counts. This chain joins TRBV6-6 and TRBJ2-2, with D unresolved. V lost 6 bases to trimming and J lost 7 bases, with 9 bases between them. The V gene's germline CDR1 is MNHNY and CDR2 SVGAGI (reference sequence). The CDR3 has 12 amino acids. The CDR3 bases are TGTGCCAGCAGGATCCCTGGCGGGGAGCTGTTTTTT. It encodes CASRIPGGELFF.

V and J are TRBV7-8 and TRBJ2-1, with TRBD1 identical over 7 bases. Per germline, CDR1 SGHVS and CDR2 FQNEAQ. CDR3 length: 15 amino acids. The V and J ends lost 7 bases and 3 bases, in that order; junction bases with no gene match: 9. The CDR3 sequence is CASTPEGQRYNEQFF. Written as DNA, the CDR3 is TGTGCCAGCACCCCAGAGGGACAGCGCTACAATGAGCAGTTCTTC. Full variable domain (remainder filled in from reference TRBV7-8 and TRBJ2-1): GAGVSQSPRYKVAKRGQDVALRCDPISGHVSLFWYQQALGQGPEFLTYFQNEAQLDKSGLPSDRFFAERPEGSVSTLKIQRTQQEDSAVYLCASTPEGQRYNEQFFGPGTRLTVL.

This clonotype was recorded a few times. The DNA of the CDR3 is TGTGCCAGCAGCCCCAACTGGATCTACGAGCAGTACTTC. Translated: CASSPNWIYEQYF. The genes are TRBV7-9 and TRBJ2-7, with no clear D. In germline, CDR1 is SEHNR, CDR2 FQNEAQ (reference sequence). This CDR3 has 13 residues. Trimming stripped 5 bases from V and 3 bases from J, with 11 bases between. Looking up the rest from reference TRBV7-9 and TRBJ2-7 gives the full variable domain: DTGVSQNPRHKITKRGQNVTFRCDPISEHNRLYWYRQTLGQGPEFLTYFQNEAQLEKSRLLSDRFSAERPKGSFSTLEIQRTEQGDSAMYLCASSPNWIYEQYFGPGTRLTVT.

This clonotype was detected a few times. V is TRBV2 and J is TRBJ2-2; D may be TRBD1 or TRBD2 (5 bases each). Germline assignment: CDR1 SNHLY and CDR2 FYNNEI. The V end was cut by 11 bases, the J end by 6 bases, with 22 bases between. The CDR3 is 15 residues long. As DNA, the CDR3 is TGTGCCGTACATCGAGGGGCAGGGAGTCCCGGGGAGCTGTTTTTT. It codes for CAVHRGAGSPGELFF.

This clonotype has only a few counts. This rearrangement joins TRBV9 to TRBJ2-3; tentatively, D is TRBD2 (5 bases). Germline values: CDR1 SGDLS, CDR2 YYNGEE. The CDR3 covers 15 residues. Between the trimmed V and J ends, which lost 2 bases and 1 base, there was a span of 11 bases. The chain's CDR3 is CASSVGGPGTDTQYF. CDR3 sequence (DNA): TGTGCCAGCAGCGTCGGCGGGCCTGGCACAGATACGCAGTATTTT.

This clonotype was seen more than once but under ten times. The CDR3: CATKLSSYNEQFF. The CDR3 nucleotides read TGTGCCACCAAACTGAGCTCCTACAATGAGCAGTTCTTC. This sequence joins TRBV6-1 and TRBJ2-1; D gene uncertain. The CDR3 is 13 residues long. CDR1 is MNHNS, CDR2 SASEGT, per germline. Trimming took 10 bases from V and 0 from J, leaving 10 bases between them.

The chain couples TRBV9 to TRBJ2-1, with D possibly being TRBD2 (6 bases). The CDR3 runs to 15 residues. Trimming removed 0 bases at V and 1 base at J, with 8 bases between. Germline CDR1 is SGDLS and CDR2 is YYNGEE. Here the CDR3 DNA reads TGTGCCAGCAGCGTAGGGACTAAGTCCTACAATGAGCAGTTCTTC. Protein product: CASSVGTKSYNEQFF.

CDR3 residues: CASSFNDRYYGYTF. In DNA, the CDR3 is TGTGCCAGCAGTTTTAACGACAGATACTATGGCTACACCTTC. V and J are TRBV12-3 or TRBV12-4 and TRBJ1-2, with D possibly being TRBD1 (5 bases). The CDR3 loop spans 14 amino acids. Deletions cut 3 bases from V and 3 bases from J, with 11 bases between.

This clonotype was detected many times. As DNA, the CDR3 is TGTGCCAGCACCAGGGAGGCTTTCTTT. Protein product: CASTREAFF. This rearrangement joins TRBV12-3 or TRBV12-4 to TRBJ1-1; TRBD1 is a possible D gene (5 bases). The length of the CDR3 is 9 residues. The V end lost 7 bases, the J end lost 11 bases, and 8 bases lay between the germline ends.

This clonotype was counted only a few times. V is TRBV3-1 and J is TRBJ2-7; a weak D match, TRBD2 (5 bases). The CDR3 extends over 12 amino acids. CDR1 LGHDT and CDR2 YNNKEL come from the germline V gene (reference sequence). The germline V and J ends were trimmed by 4 bases and 3 bases, with 7 bases remaining between them. For the CDR3, the DNA is TGTGCCAGCAGCCCGGGATTCTACGAGCAGTACTTC. It specifies CASSPGFYEQYF.

The table lists this clonotype with a few counts. This sequence joins TRBV9 and TRBJ2-1; no clear D gene. The V gene's germline CDR1 is SGDLS and CDR2 YYNGEE. This CDR3 has 12 amino acids. Trimming pared 7 bases from V and 5 bases from J, leaving 10 bases between. CDR3 nucleotides: TGTGCCAGCGGTTACCGGGACAATGAGCAGTTCTTC. This sequence encodes CASGYRDNEQFF.

This clonotype was recorded many times. The chain employs TRBV6-2 or TRBV6-3 and TRBJ2-2, with 10 nucleotides matching TRBD2. CDR3 length: 15 residues. The J segment lost 3 bases and the V segment lost 11 bases, leaving 9 bases of the junction unmatched. CDR1 and CDR2 from the germline V gene are MNHEY and SVGEGT. Here the CDR3 DNA reads TGTGCCGGAAGAGCGGGAGGGTTTGACACCGGGGAGCTGTTTTTT. As protein: CAGRAGGFDTGELFF.